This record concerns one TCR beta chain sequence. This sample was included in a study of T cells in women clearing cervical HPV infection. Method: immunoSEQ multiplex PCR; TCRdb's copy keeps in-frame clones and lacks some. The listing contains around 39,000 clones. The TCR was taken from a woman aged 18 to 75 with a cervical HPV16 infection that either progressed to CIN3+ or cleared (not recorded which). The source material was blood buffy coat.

The CDR3 region is CASSFGGAVDTEAFF. The part of the CDR3 DNA that was read is TGCGCCAGCAGCTTCGGCGGGGCGGTGGACACTGAA. The chain couples TRBV5-1 to TRBJ1-1, with TRBD1 as a possible D gene (5 bases). The read falls 3 residues short of the CDR3 end, and the missing part is taken from the germline J gene. Between the trimmed V and J ends, which lost 2 bases and 3 bases, there was a span of 14 bases. The germline gives CDR1 SGHRS, CDR2 YFSETQ. This CDR3 has 15 residues.